This TCR beta chain is from a study of tumor-infiltrating lymphocytes in primary liver carcinoma. Unsorted whole blood served as the source of blood RNA, and germline DNA was extracted as well. The CDR3 has 16 amino acids. Germline CDR1 reads SGHAT; CDR2 reads FQNNGV. Trimming removed 5 bases from V and 4 bases from J, with 19 bases in between. The input was 400 to 500 ng total RNA; TCR beta cDNA was made from it with a constant-region primer. Slightly modified ARM-PCR with three nested multiplex PCR rounds yielded TCR beta libraries. The first two PCR rounds, around 11 cycles each, used TRBV1-TRBV30 forward primers and a C-beta reverse primer. In TCRdb, the multiplex PCR reads were re-called with MiXCR into one record per CDR3 protein. The sample lists about 310,000 distinct CDR3 sequences; roughly 60% were seen once.

The specimen sequenced was peripheral blood. The chain employs TRBV11-2 and TRBJ2-3, with D maybe TRBD2 (6 bases). This TCR was recovered from a woman in her thirties with primary liver carcinoma and hepatitis B virus infection. The DNA for the CDR3 is TGTGCCAGCAGCACGACGGGACTTACCCTCGCAGATACGCAGTATTTT. It codes for CASSTTGLTLADTQYF.